Following are 2 T cell receptor beta chains from one sample sequenced in a study of human T cells and chemical hapten exposure. Time point denoted: patch test 2, 6 weeks after DPC sensitization. Treatment given: therapeutic diphenylcyclopropenone sensitization with weekly scalp DPC. TCRdb re-analysed the RACE reads in MiXCR, keeping a single row per CDR3 protein. The sample shows approximately 84,000 distinct CDR3 sequences, 9.5% to 13% of them seen only once. Source: whole blood, taken in connection with sensitization to the hapten diphenylcyclopropenone (DPC). The origin of the receptors is a man aged 18 to 35 with alopecia areata. Some clones in this sample may be carry-over from other donors' samples.

Ten or more counts support this clonotype. The chain recombines TRBV6-2 or TRBV6-3 with TRBJ1-1; TRBD1 matches 7 bases. The V segment lost 7 bases and the J segment 0 bases; nucleotides outside the gene matches: 5. The CDR3 is made up of 14 amino acids. CDR1 and CDR2 from the germline V gene are MNHEY and SVGEGT. The CDR3 DNA reads as TGTGCCAGCAAAAGACAGGGACTGAACACTGAAGCTTTCTTT. Translation gives CASKRQGLNTEAFF.

This clonotype appeared many times. The rearrangement uses TRBV29-1 and TRBJ1-4; 8 nucleotides match TRBD1. The CDR3 consists of 12 residues. V dropped 3 bases and J dropped 6; count of bases not matched to a gene: 0. Germline CDR1 SQVTM, CDR2 ANQGSEA. The CDR3 sequence is CSVEGQDEKLFF. CDR3 DNA sequence: TGCAGCGTTGAGGGACAGGATGAAAAACTGTTTTTT.